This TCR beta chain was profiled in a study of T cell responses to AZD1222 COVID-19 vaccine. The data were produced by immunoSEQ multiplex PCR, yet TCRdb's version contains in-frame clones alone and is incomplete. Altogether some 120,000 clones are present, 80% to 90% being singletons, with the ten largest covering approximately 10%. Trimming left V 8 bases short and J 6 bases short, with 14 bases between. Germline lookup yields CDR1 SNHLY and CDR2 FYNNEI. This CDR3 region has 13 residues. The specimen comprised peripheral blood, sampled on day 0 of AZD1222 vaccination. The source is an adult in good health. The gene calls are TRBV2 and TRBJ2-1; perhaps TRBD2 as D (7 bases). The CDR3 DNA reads TGTGCCAGCTCGGGGGCGGGAGCCAATGAGCAGTTCTTC. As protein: CASSGAGANEQFF.